The entry that follows covers one T cell receptor beta chain sequence. CDR1 and CDR2 (germline): SGDLS, YYNGEE. The V gene end was trimmed by 0 bases and the J gene end by 3 bases; junction bases not matched to a gene: 5. CDR3 size: 16 residues. This sample was taken from a study of naive and memory T cell subsets. Ligated cDNA underwent four rounds of PCR with nested alpha and beta constant region primers and SP2. Alpha and beta constant region primers primed reverse transcription for blood and skin samples. From the 5' RACE reads, TCRdb called clonotypes with MiXCR, one entry per CDR3 protein. Counted here are over 50,000 distinct CDR3 sequences, under 10% occurring once; the ten biggest clones make up nearly 10%. The library had UMIs added by 3' ligation of an oligonucleotide to TCR cDNA. Input was about 1 to 1,100 ng of DNase-treated total RNA without cell sorting.

The sequence came from a female donor in good health. This chain joins TRBV9 and TRBJ2-1; 8 bases fit TRBD2. CDR3 amino acids: CASSVVGRGDYNEQFF. In DNA, the CDR3 is TGTGCCAGCAGCGTAGTGGGGCGGGGGGACTACAATGAGCAGTTCTTC.